This T cell receptor beta chain was identified during a study of OX40 agonist ivuxolimab in advanced cancers. Turning to the study itself: Patients were dosed with the agonistic anti-OX40 (CD134) antibody ivuxolimab. The diagnoses of dose-escalation patients were hepatocellular carcinoma, melanoma, renal cell or head and neck cancer. Partial responses were observed in three patients, of whom one had hepatocellular carcinoma and two had cutaneous melanoma.

In its sample, this clone was seen once. Only in-frame clones appear in the TCRdb table, and some are missing; sequencing was by immunoSEQ multiplex PCR. The sample shows 65,000 to 95,000 clones, 75% to 90% of them seen only once. Baseline was the first blood sampling point, followed by cycle 4 day 1 and cycle 7 day 1. V was pared by 3 bases and J by 5 bases, with 9 bases of the junction left unmatched. This CDR3 is built from 16 residues. The germline V gene encodes CDR1 SEHNR and CDR2 FQNEAQ (reference sequence). This rearrangement joins TRBV7-9 to TRBJ2-5, with 10 bases lining up with TRBD2. The material was CD4+ or CD8+ T cells sorted from blood, obtained in a trial of the OX40 agonist ivuxolimab. This TCR was recovered from an adult with an advanced solid tumor such as melanoma, head and neck, liver or kidney cancer. The CDR3 coding sequence is TGTGCCAGCAGCTTCCTAGCGGGAGCCCGGGGGGAGACCCAGTACTTC. Translating it yields CASSFLAGARGETQYF.